This TCR beta chain was obtained from a study of cytomegalovirus exposure and HLA in healthy donors. General study findings and limits: Cytomegalovirus-associated TCR beta chains were listed, numbering approximately 150.

V lost 4 bases, J lost 4 bases, and 10 bases stayed unmatched. Per germline, CDR1 SGHRS and CDR2 YFSETQ. The CDR3 is 16 residues long. The PCR made use of 60 Vbeta and 13 Jbeta primers. Original handling: Roughly 73 million unique TCR beta chains, approximately 11 million of them shared, were counted by a later analysis. Generated by immunoSEQ multiplex PCR, the TCRdb table keeps only in-frame clones and is missing some. D and trimming were read from the DNA, whereas the V and J calls and clone size are those reported in that table. The profile shows about 170,000 clones, approximately 85% of them singletons. Concerning this clone: Its target is unknown.

This TCR derives from a man between 25 and 39 years old in good health and CMV-seropositive. The chain joins TRBV5-1 to TRBJ2-3; 9 nucleotides line up with TRBD1. Specimen: PBMCs. Written as DNA, the CDR3 is TGCGCCAGCAGCGAAGGGGTCACAGGGGGCCCAGATACGCAGTATTTT. Translating gives CASSEGVTGGPDTQYF.